This record looks at one T cell receptor beta chain sequence and its context. This entry is derived from a study of cytomegalovirus exposure and HLA in healthy donors. CDR3 length: 15 residues. V shed 5 bases, J shed 0 bases, and the junction held 7 bases outside the gene matches. CDR1 is MNHNY and CDR2 is SVGAGI in the germline V gene (reference sequence). Amplification used 60 Vbeta primers and 13 Jbeta primers. Repertoires were generated with immunoSEQ multiplex PCR, while TCRdb's copy carries only in-frame clones and drops some. The sample includes 170,000 or so clones, roughly 80% of them seen just once.

The chain combines TRBV6-6 with TRBJ2-7; 7 nucleotides agree with TRBD2. The sequenced sample consisted of PBMCs. This receptor was identified in a boy aged 2 to 10 in good health and CMV-seronegative. CDR3 region: CASSLTSSGSYEQYF. CDR3 in DNA: TGTGCCAGCAGTCTGACTAGCTCGGGCTCCTACGAGCAGTACTTC.